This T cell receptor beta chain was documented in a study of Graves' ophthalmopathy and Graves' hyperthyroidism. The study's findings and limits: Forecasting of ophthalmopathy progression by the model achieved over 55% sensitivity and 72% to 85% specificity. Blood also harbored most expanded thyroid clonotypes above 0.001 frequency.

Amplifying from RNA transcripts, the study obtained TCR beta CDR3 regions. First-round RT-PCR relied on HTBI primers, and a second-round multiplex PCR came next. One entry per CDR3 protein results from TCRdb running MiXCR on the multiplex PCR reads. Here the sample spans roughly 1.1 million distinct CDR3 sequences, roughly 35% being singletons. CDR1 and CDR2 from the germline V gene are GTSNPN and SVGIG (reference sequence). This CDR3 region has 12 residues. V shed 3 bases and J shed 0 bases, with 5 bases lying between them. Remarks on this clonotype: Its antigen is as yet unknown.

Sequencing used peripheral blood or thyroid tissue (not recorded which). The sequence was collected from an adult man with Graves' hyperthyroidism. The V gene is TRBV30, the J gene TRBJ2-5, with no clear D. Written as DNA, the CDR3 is TGTGCCTGGAGCCCATACCAAGAGACCCAGTACTTC. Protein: CAWSPYQETQYF.